The rows below give T cell receptor beta chains drawn from one sample of a study of cytotoxic CD8 clonotypes in ibrutinib-treated CLL. Only in-frame clones appear in the TCRdb table, and some are missing; sequencing was by immunoSEQ multiplex PCR. The profile shows about 39,000 clones, roughly two thirds of them singletons. The sample in question was PBMCs, obtained at disease progression, from a patient treated with ibrutinib. Receptors were obtained from a human donor with chronic lymphocytic leukemia. The CDR3 runs from the conserved cysteine through the conserved F or W. Fields, in order: clone size, V gene, D gene, J gene, CDR3 protein, CDR3 DNA. The D gene is left open where the match is weak. A row's size may be missing; if present it is once, few, many or a size class.

clone_size: NA
v_call: TRBV6-5
d_call: NA
j_call: TRBJ1-2
cdr3_aa: CASSVDWSYYGYTF
cdr3_nt: TGTGCCAGCAGTGTAGACTGGTCTTACTATGGCTACACCTTC

clone_size: NA
v_call: TRBV6-1
d_call: NA
j_call: TRBJ2-3
cdr3_aa: CASSEGWSVTDTQYF
cdr3_nt: TGTGCCAGCAGTGAAGGGTGGTCAGTCACAGATACGCAGTATTTT

clone_size: NA
v_call: TRBV7-3
d_call: TRBD2
j_call: TRBJ2-3
cdr3_aa: CASSRSGVSTDTQYF
cdr3_nt: TGTGCCAGCAGCAGGAGCGGGGTTAGCACAGATACGCAGTATTTT

clone_size: NA
v_call: TRBV20-1
d_call: NA
j_call: TRBJ1-2
cdr3_aa: CSAFGDYGYTF
cdr3_nt: TGCAGTGCTTTCGGGGACTATGGCTACACCTTC

clone_size: NA
v_call: TRBV19
d_call: NA
j_call: TRBJ1-5
cdr3_aa: CASGGLGNQPQHF
cdr3_nt: TGTGCCAGTGGAGGGCTGGGCAATCAGCCCCAGCATTTT

clone_size: NA
v_call: TRBV7-3
d_call: TRBD1
j_call: TRBJ1-2
cdr3_aa: CASSLQGAGYGYTF
cdr3_nt: TGTGCCAGCAGCCTGCAGGGGGCCGGCTATGGCTACACCTTC

clone_size: few
v_call: TRBV7-9
d_call: NA
j_call: TRBJ2-1
cdr3_aa: CASSLARGVAYEQFF
cdr3_nt: TGTGCCAGCAGCTTAGCGAGAGGGGTTGCGTATGAGCAGTTCTTC

clone_size: NA
v_call: TRBV27
d_call: NA
j_call: TRBJ2-5
cdr3_aa: CASSVNPGGETQYF
cdr3_nt: TGTGCCAGCAGTGTTAACCCTGGGGGCGAGACCCAGTACTTC

clone_size: NA
v_call: TRBV19
d_call: TRBD1
j_call: TRBJ1-4
cdr3_aa: CASSPGQSNEKLFF
cdr3_nt: TGTGCCAGTAGTCCGGGACAGAGTAATGAAAAACTGTTTTTT

clone_size: NA
v_call: TRBV9
d_call: NA
j_call: TRBJ1-3
cdr3_aa: CASSLSGNTIYF
cdr3_nt: TGTGCCAGCTCACTCTCTGGAAACACCATATATTTT

clone_size: NA
v_call: TRBV11-2
d_call: TRBD2
j_call: TRBJ2-2
cdr3_aa: CASSSGLAENTGELFF
cdr3_nt: TGTGCCAGCAGCTCTGGACTAGCGGAGAACACCGGGGAGCTGTTTTTT

clone_size: NA
v_call: TRBV6-1
d_call: NA
j_call: TRBJ2-7
cdr3_aa: CASRDVYRTYEQYF
cdr3_nt: TGTGCCAGCAGGGACGTGTATCGGACCTACGAGCAGTACTTC

clone_size: NA
v_call: TRBV5-6
d_call: NA
j_call: TRBJ2-7
cdr3_aa: CASSLGPRGEQYF
cdr3_nt: TGTGCCAGCAGCTTGGGTCCGAGGGGGGAGCAGTACTTC

clone_size: once
v_call: TRBV10-2
d_call: NA
j_call: TRBJ1-1
cdr3_aa: CASSGPYSGVTEAFF
cdr3_nt: TGCGCCAGCAGTGGTCCGTATTCGGGGGTCACTGAAGCTTTCTTT

clone_size: large
v_call: TRBV12-5
d_call: TRBD1
j_call: TRBJ2-7
cdr3_aa: CASGLGTGYNEQYF
cdr3_nt: TGTGCTAGTGGCCTCGGGACAGGGTATAACGAGCAGTACTTC

clone_size: NA
v_call: TRBV9
d_call: NA
j_call: TRBJ2-6
cdr3_aa: CASSPSRVLTNVLTF
cdr3_nt: TGTGCCAGCAGCCCAAGCAGGGTGTTGACCAACGTCCTGACTTTC